Below are 27 T cell receptor beta chains sequenced from a single sample in a study of blood T cells in healthy people across ages. Alongside a J-beta primer mix, a sample-barcoded 5' primer served in a second PCR lasting roughly 7 to 12 cycles. TCRdb ran MiXCR on the 5' RACE reads and lists one entry per CDR3 protein. In the table there are some 1.5 million distinct CDR3 sequences, approximately 28% of which are singletons. The sample consisted of blood. The receptors originated from a woman between 25 and 40 years old in good health.

This clonotype was observed a few times. V gene TRBV12-3 or TRBV12-4 combines with J gene TRBJ2-3; D may correspond to TRBD1 or TRBD2 (5 bases each). There are 15 residues in the CDR3. Trimming cost V 6 bases and J 6 bases, with 19 bases left between them. CDR3 nucleotide sequence: TGTGCCAGCAGCCCACAGGTTCACGAGGGGGATACGCAGTATTTT. Protein sequence: CASSPQVHEGDTQYF.

The chain has TRBV4-1 and TRBJ2-1, with 8 bases matching TRBD2. The CDR3 is made up of 15 amino acids. Germline CDR1 and CDR2: MGHRA and YSYEKL. V lost 4 bases and J lost 2; bases outside the gene matches: 4. The CDR3 is CASSPLGLAYNEQFF. The CDR3 DNA sequence: TGCGCCAGCAGCCCGTTGGGACTAGCCTACAATGAGCAGTTCTTC.

This clonotype was counted only a few times. This chain joins TRBV2 and TRBJ2-4, with D maybe TRBD1 (6 bases). Trimming removed 3 bases at V and 9 bases at J, with 12 bases between. Germline V CDR1 and CDR2: SNHLY, FYNNEI. The CDR3 consists of 13 residues. CDR3 in DNA: TGTGCCAGCAGTGACCCTCGAGGGGGCATTCAGTACTTC. This encodes CASSDPRGGIQYF.

The chain links TRBV14 to TRBJ1-2; TRBD1 matches 7 bases. The CDR3 is 15 amino acids. V trimming: 2 bases; J trimming: 4 bases; junction bases outside the gene matches: 7. In germline, CDR1 is SGHDN, CDR2 FVKESK. This CDR3 reads CASSQSSGGSYGYTF. In nucleotides, the CDR3 is TGTGCCAGCAGCCAATCGTCAGGGGGTTCCTATGGCTACACCTTC.

The chain carries TRBV5-1 and TRBJ2-2; the D gene is possibly TRBD1 (7 bases). Per germline, CDR1 SGHRS and CDR2 YFSETQ. This CDR3 region has 17 residues. Trimming took off 4 bases at V and 2 bases at J, with 18 bases between the two ends. The CDR3 region is CASSARQGLLNTGELFF. The CDR3 region has the DNA TGCGCCAGCAGCGCCCGACAGGGACTCCTTAACACCGGGGAGCTGTTTTTT.

J is TRBJ2-2 and V is TRBV6-2 or TRBV6-3; TRBD1 aligns across 11 bases. In germline, CDR1 is MNHEY, CDR2 SVGEGT. V shed 8 bases, J shed 0 bases, and the junction held 2 bases outside the gene matches. This CDR3 region has 15 residues. CDR3 bases: TGTGCCAGCGGGACAGGGGGTGCGAACACCGGGGAGCTGTTTTTT. This sequence encodes CASGTGGANTGELFF.

At least ten counts were recorded for this clonotype. The chain recombines TRBV6-2 or TRBV6-3 with TRBJ2-6; 8 bases map to TRBD1. The CDR3 covers 19 residues. Unmatched junction bases numbered 17, after V lost 7 bases and J lost 3 bases. Germline-derived CDR1 and CDR2 are MNHEY and SVGEGT. This CDR3 is CASTRATGDSLDGANVLTF. As DNA, the CDR3 is TGTGCCAGCACCCGAGCGACAGGGGACAGTTTGGATGGGGCCAACGTCCTGACTTTC.

The V call is TRBV20-1, the J call TRBJ2-1; no firm D call. Trimming removed 1 base from V and 15 bases from J, with 10 bases in between. From germline, CDR1 is DFQATT and CDR2 SNEGSKA (reference sequence). The CDR3 consists of 10 residues. CDR3 nucleotide sequence: TGCAGTGCTAGAGGTCCGGTTTTGTTCTTC. It specifies CSARGPVLFF.

V is TRBV6-6 and J is TRBJ1-5; no definite D call. The germline V and J ends were trimmed by 10 bases and 0 bases, with 10 bases remaining between them. CDR1 MNHNY and CDR2 SVGAGI come from the germline V gene (reference sequence). The CDR3 is made up of 13 amino acids. CDR3 DNA: TGTGCCACGACGGGGAATAGCAATCAGCCCCAGCATTTT. It codes for CATTGNSNQPQHF.

This clonotype has ten or more counts. This chain joins TRBV20-1 and TRBJ2-3; 7 bases match TRBD2. The CDR3 sequence is 14 residues long. J was trimmed by 1 base and V by 8 bases; bases with no gene match: 9. Looked up from germline, CDR1 is DFQATT and CDR2 is SNEGSKA (reference sequence). The CDR3 loop is CSSISGIGTDTQYF. The CDR3 DNA sequence: TGCAGTTCAATAAGCGGGATAGGCACAGATACGCAGTATTTT.

With regard to this clonotype: A single base separates this from a much larger clone, so it may be a read error. The V gene is TRBV25-1, the J gene TRBJ2-7; D is undetermined. The CDR3 totals 13 residues. Germline CDR1 MGHDK, CDR2 SYGVNS. V shed 6 bases and J shed 2 bases, with 11 bases lying between them. The CDR3 region has the DNA TGTGCCAGCAGGGCGCGGCAGCCCTACGAGCAGTACTTC. Translated, it gives CASRARQPYEQYF.

This chain links TRBV6-5 with TRBJ2-2; D not resolved. The CDR3 covers 15 residues. With 7 bases removed from V and 6 bases from J, the gap between germline ends came to 18 bases. CDR1 and CDR2 from the germline V gene are MNHEY and SVGAGI. CDR3 nucleotide sequence: TGTGCCAGCACTCAAACATCAACCGACCCCGGGGAGCTGTTTTTT. Its protein product is CASTQTSTDPGELFF.

The chain is built from TRBV12-5 and TRBJ1-5; D is undetermined. CDR3 size: 12 residues. Germline-derived CDR1 and CDR2 are LGHNT and FRNRAP. V lost 3 bases and J 6 bases, leaving 6 bases between the germline ends. The CDR3 is CASGLGSQPQHF. The CDR3 region has the DNA TGTGCTAGTGGTTTAGGAAGTCAGCCCCAGCATTTT. Filled out from reference TRBV12-5 and TRBJ1-5, the complete variable domain reads DARVTQTPRHKVTEMGQEVTMRCQPILGHNTVFWYRQTMMQGLELLAYFRNRAPLDDSGMPKDRFSAEMPDATLATLKIQPSEPRDSAVYFCASGLGSQPQHFGDGTRLSIL.

V usage is TRBV12-3 or TRBV12-4 and J usage is TRBJ2-3; D may match TRBD1 or TRBD2 (5 bases each). This CDR3 comprises 12 residues. The CDR3 here is CVTKGLAGTQYF. The CDR3 DNA sequence: TGTGTCACCAAGGGGTTGGCGGGTACGCAGTATTTT.

This clonotype was seen more than once but under ten times. The chain is built from TRBV20-1 and TRBJ2-6; 7 nucleotides match TRBD1. This CDR3 is 16 amino acids long. Trimming cost V 4 bases and J 1 base; bases outside gene matches: 7. Looked up from germline, CDR1 is DFQATT and CDR2 is SNEGSKA (reference sequence). The CDR3 is CSATTGERSGANVLTF. The CDR3 DNA reads TGCAGTGCTACAACAGGGGAAAGATCTGGGGCCAACGTCCTGACTTTC.

At least ten counts were recorded for this clonotype. This chain joins TRBV20-1 and TRBJ2-4; either TRBD1 or TRBD2 may supply D (7 bases each). This CDR3 region has 14 residues. Germline CDR1 and CDR2: DFQATT and SNEGSKA (reference sequence). Trimming removed 3 bases from V and 7 bases from J, with 16 bases in between. In nucleotides, the CDR3 is TGCAGTGCTAGGGGGGAGGGGGCGGGGAACATTCAGTACTTC. Translating it yields CSARGEGAGNIQYF.

In this sample, this clonotype turned up a few times. This rearrangement joins TRBV4-1 to TRBJ2-3; a possible D gene is TRBD2 (6 bases). V lost 1 base and J lost 2, with 10 bases in between. This CDR3 has 15 amino acids. Germline V gene data show CDR1 as MGHRA and CDR2 as YSYEKL. The CDR3 nucleotides are TGCGCCAGCAGCCAAGTGGGGAGGAACACAGATACGCAGTATTTT. This encodes CASSQVGRNTDTQYF.

CDR3 in DNA: TGCGCCAGCAGCTTTTCTGCGTCTAATGAAAAACTGTTTTTT. Its protein is CASSFSASNEKLFF. This chain connects TRBV5-1 to TRBJ1-4; D not resolved. Germline V gives CDR1 SGHRS, CDR2 YFSETQ. The CDR3 consists of 14 residues. The V and J ends lost 2 bases and 3 bases respectively, with 8 bases between them.

The V call is TRBV29-1, the J call TRBJ2-1, with 8 bases matching TRBD2. This CDR3 has 14 residues. CDR1 and CDR2 (germline): SQVTM, ANQGSEA. The V segment lost 4 bases and the J segment 3 bases; nucleotides outside the gene matches: 5. The CDR3 DNA reads as TGCAGCGTTGTTCTCCGGGAGGGCTACAATGAGCAGTTCTTC. Protein product: CSVVLREGYNEQFF.

At least ten counts were recorded for this clonotype. The chain uses TRBV3-1 and TRBJ2-1, with TRBD2 matching over 7 bases. Germline CDR1 LGHDT, CDR2 YNNKEL (reference sequence). Losses at the gene ends were 3 bases for V and 7 bases for J; bases not matched to a gene: 3. This CDR3 is 13 amino acids long. As DNA, the CDR3 is TGTGCCAGCAGCCAGCGGGGAGGGAATGAGCAGTTCTTC. Translated: CASSQRGGNEQFF.

Turning to this clonotype: An end of the junction does not agree with germline; a read error may underlie this. The chain recombines TRBV29-1 with TRBJ2-5, with a tentative D call TRBD2 (5 bases). The J call could be wrong; TRBJ2-7 is a better fit for the DNA end. Germline lookup yields CDR1 SQVTM and CDR2 ANQGSEA. This CDR3 contains 13 residues. CDR3 sequence (DNA): TGTAGCACAAGGGAGCCCCCAATCGACGAGCAGTACTTC. Translation gives CSTREPPIDEQYF.

This clonotype was detected only once. The V gene is TRBV20-1, the J gene TRBJ2-5; 8 positions match TRBD1. The CDR3 length is 13 residues. Trimming removed 8 bases from V and 5 bases from J; junction bases left unmatched: 10. Germline CDR1 DFQATT, CDR2 SNEGSKA (reference sequence). This CDR3 reads CSTPQGVRETQYF. CDR3 nucleotide sequence: TGCAGTACCCCACAGGGGGTACGGGAGACCCAGTACTTC.

This clonotype was observed a few times. The CDR3 sequence is CASNLEGRTEAFF. The CDR3 DNA follows: TGTGCCAGCAACCTCGAAGGGAGAACTGAAGCTTTCTTT. The chain recombines TRBV2 with TRBJ1-1; D gene unclear. The ends were cut back, 7 bases at V and 5 bases at J, with 14 bases in the middle. This CDR3 spans 13 amino acids. The germline gives CDR1 SNHLY, CDR2 FYNNEI.

The rearrangement uses TRBV20-1 and TRBJ2-5; maybe TRBD2 (7 bases). CDR1 is DFQATT and CDR2 is SNEGSKA in the germline V gene (reference sequence). This CDR3 has 14 amino acids. The CDR3 reads CTTSRGGYRETQYF. In DNA, the CDR3 is TGCACCACATCGAGGGGGGGGTATAGAGAGACCCAGTACTTC.

The V and J genes are TRBV5-1 and TRBJ1-2; D is uncertain. The CDR3 is made up of 12 amino acids. Trimming took 0 bases from V and 6 from J, leaving 6 bases between them. Germline V gene lookup returns CDR1 SGHRS and CDR2 YFSETQ. The CDR3, as DNA: TGCGCCAGCAGCTTGGCCATGGATGGCTACACCTTC. Its protein is CASSLAMDGYTF. The full variable domain, with the rest looked up from reference TRBV5-1 and TRBJ1-2, is KAGVTQTPRYLIKTRGQQVTLSCSPISGHRSVSWYQQTPGQGLQFLFEYFSETQRNKGNFPGRFSGRQFSNSRSEMNVSTLELGDSALYLCASSLAMDGYTFGSGTRLTVV.

The genes are TRBV3-1 and TRBJ2-2; D gene unclear. The CDR3 is 13 amino acids. Trimming removed 4 bases at V and 8 bases at J, with 11 bases between. Germline assignment: CDR1 LGHDT and CDR2 YNNKEL (reference sequence). DNA of the CDR3: TGTGCCAGCAGCCGGACGGGTGAGGGGGAGCTGTTTTTT. It yields the protein CASSRTGEGELFF.

V is TRBV7-6 and J is TRBJ2-5; D remains ambiguous. Looked up from germline, CDR1 is SGHVS and CDR2 is FNYEAQ. The CDR3 is made up of 16 amino acids. V was trimmed by 4 bases and J by 11 bases, leaving 26 bases between them. The CDR3 spells CASSSPYQDTDNEQYF. For the CDR3, the DNA is TGTGCCAGCAGCTCCCCCTACCAAGACACAGACAATGAGCAGTACTTC.